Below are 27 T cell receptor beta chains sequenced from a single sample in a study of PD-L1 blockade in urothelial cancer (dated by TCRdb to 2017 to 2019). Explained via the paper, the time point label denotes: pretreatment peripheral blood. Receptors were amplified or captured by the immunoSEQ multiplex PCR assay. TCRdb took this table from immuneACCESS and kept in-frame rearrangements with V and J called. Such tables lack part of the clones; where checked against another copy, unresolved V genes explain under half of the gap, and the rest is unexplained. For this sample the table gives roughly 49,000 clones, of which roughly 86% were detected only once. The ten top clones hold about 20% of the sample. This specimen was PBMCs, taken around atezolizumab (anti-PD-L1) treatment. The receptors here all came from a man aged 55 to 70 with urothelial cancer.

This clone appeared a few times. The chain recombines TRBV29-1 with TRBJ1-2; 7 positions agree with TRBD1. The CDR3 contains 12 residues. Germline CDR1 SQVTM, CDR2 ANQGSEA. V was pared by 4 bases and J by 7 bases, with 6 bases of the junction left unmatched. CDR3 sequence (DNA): TGCAGCGTTGTCGAGGGGGCTCGTGGCTACACCTTC. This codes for CSVVEGARGYTF. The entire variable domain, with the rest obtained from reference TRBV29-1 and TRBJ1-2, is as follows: SAVISQKPSRDICQRGTSLTIQCQVDSQVTMMFWYRQQPGQSLTLIATANQGSEATYESGFVIDKFPISRPNLTFSTLTVSNMSPEDSSIYLCSVVEGARGYTFGSGTRLTVV.

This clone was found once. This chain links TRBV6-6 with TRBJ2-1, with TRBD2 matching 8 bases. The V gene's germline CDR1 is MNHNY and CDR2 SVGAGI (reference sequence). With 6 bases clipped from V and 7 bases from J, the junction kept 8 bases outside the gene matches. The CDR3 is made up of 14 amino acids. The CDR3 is CASSLSGGGNEQFF. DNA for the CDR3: TGTGCCAGCAGCCTAAGCGGGGGTGGGAATGAGCAGTTCTTC.

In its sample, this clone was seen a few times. DNA of the CDR3: TGCAGCGTGGGGGGACAGATTTACACTGAAGCTTTCTTT. This encodes CSVGGQIYTEAFF. The rearrangement uses TRBV29-1 and TRBJ1-1; 7 nucleotides line up with TRBD1. This CDR3 is 13 amino acids long. Per the germline V gene, CDR1 is SQVTM and CDR2 is ANQGSEA. After removal of 6 bases from V and 3 bases from J, the junction contained 7 bases not matched to a gene.

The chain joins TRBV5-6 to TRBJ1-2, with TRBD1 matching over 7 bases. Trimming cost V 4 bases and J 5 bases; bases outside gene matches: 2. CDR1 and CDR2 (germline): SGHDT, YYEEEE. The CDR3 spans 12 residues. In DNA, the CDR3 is TGTGCCAGCAGCCCGGGACAGTATGGCTACACCTTC. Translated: CASSPGQYGYTF. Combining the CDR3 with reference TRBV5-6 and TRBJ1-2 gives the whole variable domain DAGVTQSPTHLIKTRGQQVTLRCSPKSGHDTVSWYQQALGQGPQFIFQYYEEEERQRGNFPDRFSGHQFPNYSSELNVNALLLGDSALYLCASSPGQYGYTFGSGTRLTVV.

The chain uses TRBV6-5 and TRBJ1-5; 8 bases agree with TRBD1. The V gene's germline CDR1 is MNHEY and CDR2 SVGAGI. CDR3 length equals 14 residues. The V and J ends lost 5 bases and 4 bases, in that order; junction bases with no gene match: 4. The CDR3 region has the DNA TGTGCCAGCAGTCGAGACAGGGGAAATCAGCCCCAGCATTTT. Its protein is CASSRDRGNQPQHF.

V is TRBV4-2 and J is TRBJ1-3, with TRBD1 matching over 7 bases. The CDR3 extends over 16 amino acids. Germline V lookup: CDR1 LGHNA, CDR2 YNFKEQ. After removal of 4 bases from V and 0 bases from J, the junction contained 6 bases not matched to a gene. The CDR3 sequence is CASSPPGTVSGNTIYF. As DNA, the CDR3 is TGTGCCAGCAGCCCCCCCGGGACAGTCTCTGGAAACACCATATATTTT.

DNA for the CDR3: TGTGCCAGCAGCTTAGGAGGTGCGGGCATCCAAGAGACCCAGTACTTC. Its translation: CASSLGGAGIQETQYF. The chain links TRBV11-1 to TRBJ2-5; D possibly corresponds to TRBD2 (5 bases). The ends were cut back, 1 base at V and 1 base at J, with 13 bases in the middle. The CDR3 is 16 residues long. The germline V gene encodes CDR1 SGHAT and CDR2 FQDESV (reference sequence). The entire variable domain, with the rest obtained from reference TRBV11-1 and TRBJ2-5, is as follows: EAEVAQSPRYKITEKSQAVAFWCDPISGHATLYWYRQILGQGPELLVQFQDESVVDDSQLPKDRFSAERLKGVDSTLKIQPAELGDSAMYLCASSLGGAGIQETQYFGPGTRLLVL.

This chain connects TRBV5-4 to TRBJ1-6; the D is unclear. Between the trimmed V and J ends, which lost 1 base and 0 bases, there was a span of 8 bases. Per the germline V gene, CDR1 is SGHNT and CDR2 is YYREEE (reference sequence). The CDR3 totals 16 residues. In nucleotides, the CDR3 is TGTGCCAGCAGCTTGTCGGGTAGCTCCTATAATTCACCCCTCCACTTT. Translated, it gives CASSLSGSSYNSPLHF.

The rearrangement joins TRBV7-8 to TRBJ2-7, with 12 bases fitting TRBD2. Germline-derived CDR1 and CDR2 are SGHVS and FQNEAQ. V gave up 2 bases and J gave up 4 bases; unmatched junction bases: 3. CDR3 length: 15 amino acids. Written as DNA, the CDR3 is TGTGCCAGCAGCTTATCGACTAGCGGGAGATACGAGCAGTACTTC. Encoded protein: CASSLSTSGRYEQYF.

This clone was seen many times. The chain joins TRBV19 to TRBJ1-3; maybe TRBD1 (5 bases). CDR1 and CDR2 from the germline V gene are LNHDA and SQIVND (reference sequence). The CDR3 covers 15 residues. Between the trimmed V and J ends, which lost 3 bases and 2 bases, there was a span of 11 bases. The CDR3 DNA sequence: TGTGCCAGTAGTATCGCAGGGTCCACTGGAAACACCATATATTTT. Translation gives CASSIAGSTGNTIYF.

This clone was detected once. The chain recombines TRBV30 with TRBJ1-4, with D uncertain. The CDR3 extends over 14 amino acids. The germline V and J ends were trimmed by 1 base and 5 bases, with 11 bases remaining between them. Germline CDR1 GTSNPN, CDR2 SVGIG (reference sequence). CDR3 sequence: CAWSELRRNEKLFF. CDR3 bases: TGTGCCTGGAGTGAATTGAGGAGAAATGAAAAACTGTTTTTT.

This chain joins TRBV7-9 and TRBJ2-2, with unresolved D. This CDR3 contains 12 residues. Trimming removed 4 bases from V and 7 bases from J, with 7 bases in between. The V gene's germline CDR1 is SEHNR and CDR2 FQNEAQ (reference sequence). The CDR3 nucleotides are TGTGCCAGCAGCTCAACCGGCGGGGAGCTGTTTTTT. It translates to CASSSTGGELFF. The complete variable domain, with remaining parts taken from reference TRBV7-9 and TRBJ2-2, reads DTGVSQNPRHKITKRGQNVTFRCDPISEHNRLYWYRQTLGQGPEFLTYFQNEAQLEKSRLLSDRFSAERPKGSFSTLEIQRTEQGDSAMYLCASSSTGGELFFGEGSRLTVL.

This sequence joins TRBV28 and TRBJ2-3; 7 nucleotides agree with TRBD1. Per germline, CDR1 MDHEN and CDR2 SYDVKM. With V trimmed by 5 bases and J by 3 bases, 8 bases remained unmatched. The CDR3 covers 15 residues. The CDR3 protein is CASSAQGLGTDTQYF. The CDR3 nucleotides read TGTGCCAGCAGTGCACAGGGGCTCGGTACAGATACGCAGTATTTT.

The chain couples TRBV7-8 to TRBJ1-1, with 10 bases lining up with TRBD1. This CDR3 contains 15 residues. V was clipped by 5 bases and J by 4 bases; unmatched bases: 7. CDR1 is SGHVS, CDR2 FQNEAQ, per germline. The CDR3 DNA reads TGTGCCAGCAGCCCCCGGACAGGGGGAGTCACTGAAGCTTTCTTT. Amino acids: CASSPRTGGVTEAFF.

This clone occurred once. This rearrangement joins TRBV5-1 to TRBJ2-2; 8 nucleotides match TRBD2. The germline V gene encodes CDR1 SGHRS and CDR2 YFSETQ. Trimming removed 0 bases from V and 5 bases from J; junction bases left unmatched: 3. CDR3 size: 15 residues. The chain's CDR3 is CASSLGSSGTGELFF. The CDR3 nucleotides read TGCGCCAGCAGCTTGGGGTCTAGCGGGACCGGGGAGCTGTTTTTT.

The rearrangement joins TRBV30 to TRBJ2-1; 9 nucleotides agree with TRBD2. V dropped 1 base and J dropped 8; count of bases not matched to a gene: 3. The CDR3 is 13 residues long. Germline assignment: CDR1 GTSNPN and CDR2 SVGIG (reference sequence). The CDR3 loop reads CAWSGGGAYEQFF. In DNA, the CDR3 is TGTGCCTGGAGTGGCGGGGGGGCCTATGAGCAGTTCTTC.

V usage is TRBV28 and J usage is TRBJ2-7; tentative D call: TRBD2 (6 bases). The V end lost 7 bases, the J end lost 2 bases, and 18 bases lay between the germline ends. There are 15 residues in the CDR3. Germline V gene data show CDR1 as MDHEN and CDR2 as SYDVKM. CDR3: CASTGGFSSAYEQYF. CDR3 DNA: TGTGCCAGCACAGGAGGGTTTTCTAGCGCCTACGAGCAGTACTTC.

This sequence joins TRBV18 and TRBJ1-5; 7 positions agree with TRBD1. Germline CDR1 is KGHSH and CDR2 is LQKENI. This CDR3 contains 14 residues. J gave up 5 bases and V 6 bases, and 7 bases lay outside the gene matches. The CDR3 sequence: CASSLSGTDQPQHF. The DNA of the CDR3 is TGTGCCAGCTCCCTTTCCGGGACAGATCAGCCCCAGCATTTT.

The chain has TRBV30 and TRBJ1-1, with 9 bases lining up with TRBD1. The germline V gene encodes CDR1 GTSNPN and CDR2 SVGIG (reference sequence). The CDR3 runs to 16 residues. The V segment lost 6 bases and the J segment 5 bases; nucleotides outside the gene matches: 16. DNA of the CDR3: TGTGCCTGTACCACCGGGACAGGGTTTTATGGGACTGAAGCTTTCTTT. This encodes CACTTGTGFYGTEAFF.

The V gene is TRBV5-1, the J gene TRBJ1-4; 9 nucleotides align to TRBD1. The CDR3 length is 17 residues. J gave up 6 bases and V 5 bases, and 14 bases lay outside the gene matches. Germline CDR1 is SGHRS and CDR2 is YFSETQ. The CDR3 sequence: CASSSGTGSGEDEKLFF. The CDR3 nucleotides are TGCGCCAGCAGTTCCGGGACAGGGTCGGGAGAGGATGAAAAACTGTTTTTT.

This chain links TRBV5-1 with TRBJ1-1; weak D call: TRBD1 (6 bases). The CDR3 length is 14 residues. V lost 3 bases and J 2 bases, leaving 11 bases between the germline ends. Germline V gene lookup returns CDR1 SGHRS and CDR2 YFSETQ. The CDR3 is CASSSGQPNTEAFF. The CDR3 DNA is TGCGCCAGCAGCTCGGGACAACCCAACACTGAAGCTTTCTTT.

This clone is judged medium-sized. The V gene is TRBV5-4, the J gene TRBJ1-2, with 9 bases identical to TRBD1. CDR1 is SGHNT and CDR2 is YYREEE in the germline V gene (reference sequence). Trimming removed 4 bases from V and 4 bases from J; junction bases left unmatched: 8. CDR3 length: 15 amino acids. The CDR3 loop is CASSIRGQGSYGYTF. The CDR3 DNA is TGTGCCAGCAGCATAAGAGGACAGGGGAGCTATGGCTACACCTTC.

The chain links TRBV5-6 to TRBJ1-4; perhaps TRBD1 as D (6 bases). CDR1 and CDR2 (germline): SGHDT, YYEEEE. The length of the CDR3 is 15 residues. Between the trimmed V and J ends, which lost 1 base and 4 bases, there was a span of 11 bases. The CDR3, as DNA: TGTGCCAGCAGCTTGACAGGGAGGGTTAATGAAAAACTGTTTTTT. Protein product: CASSLTGRVNEKLFF.

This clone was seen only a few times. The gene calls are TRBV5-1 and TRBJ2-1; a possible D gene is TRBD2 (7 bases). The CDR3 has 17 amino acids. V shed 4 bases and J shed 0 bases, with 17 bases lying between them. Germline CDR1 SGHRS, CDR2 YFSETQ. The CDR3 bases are TGCGCCAGCAGCCCAGGGGTGGGCGGGAGCTCCTACAATGAGCAGTTCTTC. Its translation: CASSPGVGGSSYNEQFF.

CDR3 amino acids: CASSMAGASNQPQHF. As DNA, the CDR3 is TGTGCCAGCTCAATGGCAGGGGCCAGCAATCAGCCCCAGCATTTT. The J gene is TRBJ1-5, the V gene TRBV6-5, with D perhaps matching TRBD1 (6 bases). Trimming left V 8 bases short and J 1 base short, with 15 bases between. The CDR3 sequence is 15 residues long. Germline values: CDR1 MNHEY, CDR2 SVGAGI.

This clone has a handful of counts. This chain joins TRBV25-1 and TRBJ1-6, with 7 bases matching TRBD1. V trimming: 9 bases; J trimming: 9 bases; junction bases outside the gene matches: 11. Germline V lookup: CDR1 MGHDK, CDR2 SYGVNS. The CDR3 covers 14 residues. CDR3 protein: CASSPGTVISPLHF. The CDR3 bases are TGTGCCAGTTCTCCCGGGACAGTCATTTCACCCCTCCACTTT.

CDR3 DNA: TGTGCCAGCAGTCACCCGGGACTGGGAGGTACCGGGGAGCTGTTTTTT. Translated: CASSHPGLGGTGELFF. The gene calls are TRBV5-6 and TRBJ2-2; possibly TRBD2 for D (6 bases). This CDR3 contains 16 residues. The ends were cut back, 5 bases at V and 5 bases at J, with 19 bases in the middle. Germline V gene lookup returns CDR1 SGHDT and CDR2 YYEEEE.